The 10 T cell receptor beta chains presented below share a single source sample, sequenced in a study of T cells in Graves' hyperthyroidism and ophthalmopathy. TCR beta CDR3 region amplification was performed from RNA transcripts. The HTBI primer set was used in a first-round RT-PCR of the TCR CDR3. MiXCR was run by TCRdb on the multiplex PCR reads, yielding one entry per CDR3 protein. Altogether a few hundred thousand distinct CDR3 sequences are present, around a sixth being singletons, with the ten largest covering 7.3%. The sample comprised blood. The receptors come from a woman aged 25 to 39 with Graves' hyperthyroidism.

The sample holds a few counts of this clonotype. This chain joins TRBV7-2 and TRBJ1-2; TRBD1 matches 7 bases. Trimming cost V 7 bases and J 2 bases; bases outside gene matches: 10. The germline V gene encodes CDR1 SGHTA and CDR2 FQGNSA. This CDR3 is built from 15 residues. Here the CDR3 reads CASTWAGGFNYGYTF. The CDR3 coding sequence is TGTGCCAGCACTTGGGCAGGGGGATTCAACTATGGCTACACCTTC.

The sample holds a few counts of this clonotype. The chain uses TRBV6-2 or TRBV6-3 and TRBJ2-5, with 8 positions matching TRBD1. CDR3 length: 16 amino acids. Germline V lookup: CDR1 MNHEY, CDR2 SVGEGT. V dropped 4 bases and J dropped 7; count of bases not matched to a gene: 14. CDR3 nucleotides: TGTGCCAGCAGTTTTATCGGACAGGGAAGAACTGGGACCCAGTACTTC. Its translation: CASSFIGQGRTGTQYF.

The CDR3 DNA sequence: TGTGCCAGCAGTGAAGCGCTGAGGGGAAGCTACGAGCAGTACTTC. It translates to CASSEALRGSYEQYF. The rearrangement joins TRBV2 to TRBJ2-7; the D call may be TRBD1 or TRBD2 (5 bases each). Germline values: CDR1 SNHLY, CDR2 FYNNEI. Trimming pared 0 bases from V and 3 bases from J, leaving 12 bases between. This CDR3 is built from 15 residues.

The genes are TRBV10-3 and TRBJ1-4; D may be TRBD1 (5 bases). CDR1 and CDR2 (germline): ENHRY, SYGVKD. This CDR3 is built from 15 residues. Trimming stripped 0 bases from V and 5 bases from J, with 10 bases between. The CDR3 DNA reads TGTGCCATCAGTGAGTCGGACAAGACGAATGAAAAACTGTTTTTT. It is translated as CAISESDKTNEKLFF.

The rearrangement uses TRBV7-6 and TRBJ2-1; weak D call: TRBD1 (5 bases). Trimming cost V 3 bases and J 8 bases, with 20 bases left between them. The CDR3 consists of 16 residues. Germline CDR1 reads SGHVS; CDR2 reads FNYEAQ. This CDR3 is CASSFAGLGPVDEQFF. As DNA, the CDR3 is TGTGCCAGCAGCTTTGCAGGGCTGGGGCCCGTAGATGAGCAGTTCTTC. Combining the CDR3 with reference TRBV7-6 and TRBJ2-1 gives the whole variable domain GAGVSQSPRYKVTKRGQDVALRCDPISGHVSLYWYRQALGQGPEFLTYFNYEAQQDKSGLPNDRFSAERPEGSISTLTIQRTEQRDSAMYRCASSFAGLGPVDEQFFGPGTRLTVL.

The gene calls are TRBV14 and TRBJ2-3; the match to TRBD2 covers 8 bases. Trimming took 2 bases from V and 5 from J; bases not matched to a gene: 6. From germline, CDR1 is SGHDN and CDR2 FVKESK. The CDR3 runs to 15 residues. CDR3 nucleotide sequence: TGTGCCAGCAGCCAACGAGCGGGAGCCCTAGATACGCAGTATTTT. Translation: CASSQRAGALDTQYF.

There are many counts of this clonotype. The rearrangement uses TRBV2 and TRBJ2-1, with a possible D match to TRBD2 (5 bases). Deletions cut 6 bases from V and 6 bases from J, with 12 bases between. Germline loops: CDR1 SNHLY, CDR2 FYNNEI. CDR3 length: 13 residues. The CDR3 loop is CASRRLLLNEQFF. CDR3 nucleotide sequence: TGTGCCAGCAGGAGACTACTGCTCAATGAGCAGTTCTTC.

This clonotype was seen at least ten times. V and J are TRBV3-1 and TRBJ1-1; 8 nucleotides match TRBD1. Looked up from germline, CDR1 is LGHDT and CDR2 is YNNKEL (reference sequence). The length of the CDR3 is 11 residues. The V gene end was trimmed by 5 bases and the J gene end by 11 bases; junction bases not matched to a gene: 4. The CDR3 DNA is TGTGCCAGCAGCACGACAGGGGTTGCTTTCTTT. Translating it yields CASSTTGVAFF.

This clonotype was counted ten times or more. Here the CDR3 DNA reads TGCAGTGCTAGAGATTCCCACGGTAGCGGCACAGATACGCAGTATTTT. Translating gives CSARDSHGSGTDTQYF. This chain uses TRBV20-1 with TRBJ2-3; weak D call: TRBD2 (5 bases). Trimming took off 0 bases at V and 1 base at J, with 14 bases between the two ends. The CDR3 is 16 amino acids. The V gene's germline CDR1 is DFQATT and CDR2 SNEGSKA (reference sequence).

In its sample, this clonotype was seen many times. The rearrangement links TRBV10-3 to TRBJ2-7; 10 bases agree with TRBD1. The J segment lost 3 bases and the V segment lost 4 bases, leaving 3 bases of the junction unmatched. There are 14 residues in the CDR3. The germline CDR1 and CDR2 sequences are ENHRY and SYGVKD. DNA of the CDR3: TGTGCCATCAGTGGGGGGACAGGGGACTACGAGCAGTACTTC. Protein product: CAISGGTGDYEQYF.